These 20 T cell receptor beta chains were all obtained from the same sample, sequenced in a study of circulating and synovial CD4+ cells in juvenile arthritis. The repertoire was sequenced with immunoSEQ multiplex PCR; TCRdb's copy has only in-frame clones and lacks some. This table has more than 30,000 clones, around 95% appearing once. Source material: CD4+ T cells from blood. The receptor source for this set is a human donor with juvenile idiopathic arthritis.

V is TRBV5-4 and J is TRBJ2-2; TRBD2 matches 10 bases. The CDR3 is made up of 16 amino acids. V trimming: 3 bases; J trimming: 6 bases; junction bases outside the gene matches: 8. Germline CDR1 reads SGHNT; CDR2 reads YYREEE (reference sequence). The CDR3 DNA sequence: TGTGCCAGCAGCTCAAATGGACTAGCGGTTCCCGGGGAGCTGTTTTTT. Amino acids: CASSSNGLAVPGELFF.

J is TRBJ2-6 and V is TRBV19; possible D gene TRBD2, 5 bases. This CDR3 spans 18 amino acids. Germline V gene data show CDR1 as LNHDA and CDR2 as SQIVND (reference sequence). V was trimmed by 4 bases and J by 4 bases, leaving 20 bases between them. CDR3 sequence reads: CASSKRRELWAGANVLTF. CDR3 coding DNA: TGTGCCAGTAGTAAGCGGAGAGAGCTTTGGGCCGGGGCCAACGTCCTGACTTTC.

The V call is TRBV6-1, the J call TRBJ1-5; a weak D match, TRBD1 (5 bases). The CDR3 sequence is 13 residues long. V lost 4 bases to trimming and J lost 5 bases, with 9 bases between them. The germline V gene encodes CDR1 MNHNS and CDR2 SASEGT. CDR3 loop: CASSGGGYQPQHF. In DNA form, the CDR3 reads TGTGCCAGCAGTGGGGGGGGATATCAGCCCCAGCATTTT.

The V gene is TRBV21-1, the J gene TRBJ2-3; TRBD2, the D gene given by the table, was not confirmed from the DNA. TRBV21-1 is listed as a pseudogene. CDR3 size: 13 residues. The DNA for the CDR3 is TGTGCCAGCAGCGGGACTGGCCGACTTACGCAGTATTTT. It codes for CASSGTGRLTQYF.

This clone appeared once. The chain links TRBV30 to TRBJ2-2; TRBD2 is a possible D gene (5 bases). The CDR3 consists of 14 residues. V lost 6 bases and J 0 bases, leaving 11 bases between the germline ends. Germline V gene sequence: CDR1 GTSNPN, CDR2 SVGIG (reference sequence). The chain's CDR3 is CACNSGTNTGELFF. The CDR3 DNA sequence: TGTGCCTGTAACTCGGGAACGAACACCGGGGAGCTGTTTTTT.

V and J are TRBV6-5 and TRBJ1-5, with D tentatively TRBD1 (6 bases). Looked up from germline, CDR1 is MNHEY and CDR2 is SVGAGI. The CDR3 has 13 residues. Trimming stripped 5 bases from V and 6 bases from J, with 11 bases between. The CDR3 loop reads CASSTQQGQPQHF. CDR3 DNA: TGTGCCAGCAGTACCCAACAGGGTCAGCCCCAGCATTTT.

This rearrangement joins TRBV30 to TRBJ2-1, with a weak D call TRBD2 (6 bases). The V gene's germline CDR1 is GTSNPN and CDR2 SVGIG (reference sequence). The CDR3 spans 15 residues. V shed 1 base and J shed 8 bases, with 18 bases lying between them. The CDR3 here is CAWSDSGIPPHEQFF. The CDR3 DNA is TGTGCCTGGAGTGATAGCGGAATTCCCCCCCATGAGCAGTTCTTC.

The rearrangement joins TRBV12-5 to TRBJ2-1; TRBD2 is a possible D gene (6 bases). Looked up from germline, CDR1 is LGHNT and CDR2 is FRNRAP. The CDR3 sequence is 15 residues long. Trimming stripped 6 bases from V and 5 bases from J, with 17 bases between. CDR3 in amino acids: CASGLYPRGHNEQFF. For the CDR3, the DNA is TGTGCTAGTGGCCTCTACCCGCGGGGACACAATGAGCAGTTCTTC.

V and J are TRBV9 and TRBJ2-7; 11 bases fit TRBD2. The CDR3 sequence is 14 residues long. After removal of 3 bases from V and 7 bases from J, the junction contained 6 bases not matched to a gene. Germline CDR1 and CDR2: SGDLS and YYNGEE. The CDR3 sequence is CASSALAGVEEQYF. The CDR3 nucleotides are TGTGCCAGCAGCGCACTAGCGGGAGTTGAAGAGCAGTACTTC.

CDR3 protein: CASSAQPGQGAQGYTF. In DNA, the CDR3 is TGTGCCAGCAGCGCCCAACCGGGACAGGGGGCGCAAGGCTACACCTTC. The gene calls are TRBV11-2 and TRBJ1-2; TRBD1 aligns across 12 bases. The germline gives CDR1 SGHAT, CDR2 FQNNGV. After removal of 5 bases from V and 8 bases from J, the junction contained 12 bases not matched to a gene. The CDR3 consists of 16 residues.

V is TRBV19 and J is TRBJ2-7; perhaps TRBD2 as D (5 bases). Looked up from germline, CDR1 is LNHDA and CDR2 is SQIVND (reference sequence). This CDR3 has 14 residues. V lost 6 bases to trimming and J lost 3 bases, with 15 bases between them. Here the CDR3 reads CASSRIVGVYEQYF. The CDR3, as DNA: TGTGCCAGTAGCCGTATCGTCGGGGTCTACGAGCAGTACTTC.

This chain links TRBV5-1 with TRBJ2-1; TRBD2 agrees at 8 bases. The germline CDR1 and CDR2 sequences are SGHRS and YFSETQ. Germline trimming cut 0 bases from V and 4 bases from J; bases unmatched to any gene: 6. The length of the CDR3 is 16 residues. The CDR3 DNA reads TGCGCCAGCAGCTTGGGATTCAGCGGGAGATACAATGAGCAGTTCTTC. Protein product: CASSLGFSGRYNEQFF.

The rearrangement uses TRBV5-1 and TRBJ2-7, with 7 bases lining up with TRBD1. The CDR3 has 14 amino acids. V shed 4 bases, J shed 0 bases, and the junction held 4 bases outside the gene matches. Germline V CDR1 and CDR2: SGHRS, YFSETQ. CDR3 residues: CASSDRTGSYEQYF. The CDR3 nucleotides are TGCGCCAGCAGCGACAGGACAGGCTCCTACGAGCAGTACTTC.

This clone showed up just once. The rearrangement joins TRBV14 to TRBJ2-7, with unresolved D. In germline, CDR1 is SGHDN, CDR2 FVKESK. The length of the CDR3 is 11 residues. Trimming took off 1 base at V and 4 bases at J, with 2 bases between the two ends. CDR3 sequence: CASSQAYEQYF. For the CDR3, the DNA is TGTGCCAGCAGCCAAGCTTACGAGCAGTACTTC.

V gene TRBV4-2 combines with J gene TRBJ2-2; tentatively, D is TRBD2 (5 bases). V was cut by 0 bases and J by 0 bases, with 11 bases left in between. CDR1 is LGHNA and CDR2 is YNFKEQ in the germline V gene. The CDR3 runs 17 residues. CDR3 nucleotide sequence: TGTGCCAGCAGCCAAGATTTGGCACTAGCGAACACCGGGGAGCTGTTTTTT. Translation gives CASSQDLALANTGELFF.

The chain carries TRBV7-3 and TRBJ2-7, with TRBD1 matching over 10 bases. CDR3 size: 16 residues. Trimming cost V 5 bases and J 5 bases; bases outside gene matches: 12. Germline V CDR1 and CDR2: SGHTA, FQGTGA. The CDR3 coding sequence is TGTGCCAGCAGCCCACTCCGTCCCGGGACAGGGGACGAGCAGTACTTC. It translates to CASSPLRPGTGDEQYF.

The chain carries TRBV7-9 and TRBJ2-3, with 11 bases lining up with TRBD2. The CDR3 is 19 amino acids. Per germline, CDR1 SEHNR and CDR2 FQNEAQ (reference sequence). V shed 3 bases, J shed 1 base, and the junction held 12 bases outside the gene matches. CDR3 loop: CASSFNPRLAGLGTDTQYF. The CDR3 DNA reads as TGTGCCAGCAGCTTCAACCCTCGACTAGCGGGGCTGGGCACAGATACGCAGTATTTT.

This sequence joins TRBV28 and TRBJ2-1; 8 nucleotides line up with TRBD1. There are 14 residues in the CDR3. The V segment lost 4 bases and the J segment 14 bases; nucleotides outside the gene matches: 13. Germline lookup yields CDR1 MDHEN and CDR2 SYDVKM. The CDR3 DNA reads TGTGCCAGCAGTTCCGGACAGGGCGGTATTTTTGAGTTCTTC. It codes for CASSSGQGGIFEFF.

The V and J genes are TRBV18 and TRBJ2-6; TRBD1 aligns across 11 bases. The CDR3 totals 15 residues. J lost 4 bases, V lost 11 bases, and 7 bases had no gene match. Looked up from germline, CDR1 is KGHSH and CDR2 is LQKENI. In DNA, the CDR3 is TGTGCCGGAAGGACAGGGGGCGCAGGGGCCAACGTCCTGACTTTC. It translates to CAGRTGGAGANVLTF. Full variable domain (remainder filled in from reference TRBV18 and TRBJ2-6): NAGVMQNPRHLVRRRGQEARLRCSPMKGHSHVYWYRQLPEEGLKFMVYLQKENIIDESGMPKERFSAEFPKEGPSILRIQQVVRGDSAAYFCAGRTGGAGANVLTFGAGSRLTVL.

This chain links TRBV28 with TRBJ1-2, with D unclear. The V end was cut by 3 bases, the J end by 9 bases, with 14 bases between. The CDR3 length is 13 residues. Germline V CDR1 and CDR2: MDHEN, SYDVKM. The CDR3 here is CASSLNGGSSYTF. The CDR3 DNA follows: TGTGCCAGCAGTTTGAACGGCGGTAGTAGCTACACCTTC.